This paragraph covers one T cell receptor (beta chain) sequence. Its specificity is unknown. The PCR had 60 Vbeta and 13 Jbeta primers. Data came from immunoSEQ multiplex PCR; TCRdb stores just in-frame clones and leaves some out. The sample has some 130,000 clones, under 10% seen once. The CDR3 covers 15 residues. V lost 2 bases to trimming and J lost 2 bases, with 13 bases between them. From germline, CDR1 is MNHNY and CDR2 SVGAGI (reference sequence). The record originates from a study of cytomegalovirus exposure and HLA in healthy donors. General study results and limits: In a later analysis, most CMV-associated TCR beta chains appeared HLA-restricted.

The chain couples TRBV6-6 to TRBJ2-7; D is unclear. Sequenced: PBMCs. The receptor comes from a middle-aged woman in good health and CMV-seropositive. In DNA, the CDR3 is TGTGCCAGCAGTTACAAGCTTGATGATCCCTACGAGCAGTACTTC. The encoded protein is CASSYKLDDPYEQYF.